This T cell receptor (beta chain) originates from a study of T cells in Graves' hyperthyroidism and ophthalmopathy. TCR beta CDR3 regions were amplified from RNA. Using the HTBI primer set, a first-round RT-PCR was run on the TCR CDR3. TCRdb reprocessed the multiplex PCR reads with MiXCR, giving one entry per CDR3 protein. The sample contains about 610,000 distinct CDR3 sequences, just over 45% of which appear only once. This CDR3 comprises 14 residues. CDR1 is SQVTM and CDR2 is ANQGSEA in the germline V gene. V lost 6 bases and J lost 9; bases outside the gene matches: 14. The chain joins TRBV29-1 to TRBJ2-1; the match to TRBD1 covers 7 bases. Sequences were obtained from peripheral blood or thyroid tissue (not recorded which). This receptor was obtained from a young woman with Graves' hyperthyroidism. CDR3 in amino acids: CSVLQGFSLTEQFF. DNA of the CDR3: TGCAGCGTCCTACAGGGGTTCTCCCTCACTGAGCAGTTCTTC.